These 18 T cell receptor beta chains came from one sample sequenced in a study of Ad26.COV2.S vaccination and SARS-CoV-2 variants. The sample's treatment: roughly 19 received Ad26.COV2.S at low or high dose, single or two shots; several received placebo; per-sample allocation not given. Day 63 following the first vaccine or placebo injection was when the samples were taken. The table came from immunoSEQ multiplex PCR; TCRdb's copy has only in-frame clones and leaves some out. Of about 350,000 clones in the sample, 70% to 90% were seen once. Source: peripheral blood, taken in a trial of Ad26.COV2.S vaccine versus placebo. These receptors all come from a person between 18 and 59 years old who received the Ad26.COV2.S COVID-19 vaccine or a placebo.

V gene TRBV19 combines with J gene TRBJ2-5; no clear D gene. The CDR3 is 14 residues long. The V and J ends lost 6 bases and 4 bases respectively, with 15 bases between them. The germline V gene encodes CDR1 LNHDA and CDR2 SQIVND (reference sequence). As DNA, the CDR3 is TGTGCCAGTAGATCCCTCCCGGGTAGAGAGACCCAGTACTTC. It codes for CASRSLPGRETQYF.

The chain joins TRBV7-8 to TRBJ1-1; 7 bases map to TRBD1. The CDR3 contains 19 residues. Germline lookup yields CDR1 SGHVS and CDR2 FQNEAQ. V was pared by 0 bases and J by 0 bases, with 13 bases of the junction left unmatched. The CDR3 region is CASSLAHLGGTYMNTEAFF. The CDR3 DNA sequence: TGTGCCAGCAGCTTAGCGCACTTAGGGGGCACATACATGAACACTGAAGCTTTCTTT.

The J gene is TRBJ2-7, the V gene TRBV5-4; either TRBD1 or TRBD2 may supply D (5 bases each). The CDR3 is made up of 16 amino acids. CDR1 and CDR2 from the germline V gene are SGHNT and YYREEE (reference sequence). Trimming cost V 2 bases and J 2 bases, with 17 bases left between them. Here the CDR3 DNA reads TGTGCCAGCAGCTTAATGGATTGGGGGATCCCCTACGAGCAGTACTTC. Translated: CASSLMDWGIPYEQYF. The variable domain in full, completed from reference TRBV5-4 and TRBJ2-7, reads ETGVTQSPTHLIKTRGQQVTLRCSSQSGHNTVSWYQQALGQGPQFIFQYYREEENGRGNFPPRFSGLQFPNYSSELNVNALELDDSALYLCASSLMDWGIPYEQYFGPGTRLTVT.

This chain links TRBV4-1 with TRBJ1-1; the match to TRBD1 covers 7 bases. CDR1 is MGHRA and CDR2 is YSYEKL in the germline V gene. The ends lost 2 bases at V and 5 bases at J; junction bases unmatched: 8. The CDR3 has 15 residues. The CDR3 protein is CASSQPTTGRTEAFF. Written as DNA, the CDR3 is TGCGCCAGCAGCCAACCTACGACAGGGAGAACTGAAGCTTTCTTT.

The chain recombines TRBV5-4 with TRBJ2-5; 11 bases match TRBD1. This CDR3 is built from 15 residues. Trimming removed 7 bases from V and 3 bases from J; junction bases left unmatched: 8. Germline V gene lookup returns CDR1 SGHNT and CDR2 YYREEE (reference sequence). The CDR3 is CASSSPGQGEETQYF. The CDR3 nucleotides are TGTGCCAGCTCATCTCCGGGACAGGGGGAAGAGACCCAGTACTTC.

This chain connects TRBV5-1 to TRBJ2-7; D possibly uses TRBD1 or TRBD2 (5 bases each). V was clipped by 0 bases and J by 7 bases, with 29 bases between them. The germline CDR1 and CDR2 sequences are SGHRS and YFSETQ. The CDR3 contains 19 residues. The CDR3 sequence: CASSLDLFAGTPMRKEQYF. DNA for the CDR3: TGCGCCAGCAGCTTGGATCTTTTCGCTGGGACCCCTATGAGGAAGGAGCAGTACTTC.

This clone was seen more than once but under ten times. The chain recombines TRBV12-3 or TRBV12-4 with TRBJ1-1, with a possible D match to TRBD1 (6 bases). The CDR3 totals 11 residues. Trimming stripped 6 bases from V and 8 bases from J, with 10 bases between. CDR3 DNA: TGTGCCAGCAGGATAGGGACAGAAGCTTTCTTT. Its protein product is CASRIGTEAFF.

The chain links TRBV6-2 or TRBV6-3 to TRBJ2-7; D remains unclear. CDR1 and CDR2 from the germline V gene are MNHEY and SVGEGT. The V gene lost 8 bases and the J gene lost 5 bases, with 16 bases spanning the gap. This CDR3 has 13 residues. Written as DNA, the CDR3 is TGTGCCAGCGGCCTCGCAGAGTTCAACGAGCAGTACTTC. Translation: CASGLAEFNEQYF.

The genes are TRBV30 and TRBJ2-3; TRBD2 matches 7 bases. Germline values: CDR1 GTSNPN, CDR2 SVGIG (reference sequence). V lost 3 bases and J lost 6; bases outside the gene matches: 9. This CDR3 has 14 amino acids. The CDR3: CAWRSEGGHDTQYF. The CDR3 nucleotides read TGTGCCTGGAGATCCGAGGGAGGGCATGATACGCAGTATTTT.

CDR3 in amino acids: CASSPLGASRYNEQYF. In nucleotides, the CDR3 is TGTGCCAGCAGCCCCCTAGGGGCTAGCAGGTACAACGAGCAGTACTTC. This chain joins TRBV5-6 and TRBJ2-7; tentatively, D is TRBD1 or TRBD2 (5 bases each). The V and J ends lost 4 bases and 5 bases respectively, with 22 bases between them. The CDR3 is 16 amino acids. CDR1 and CDR2 from the germline V gene are SGHDT and YYEEEE. Looking up the rest from reference TRBV5-6 and TRBJ2-7 gives the full variable domain: DAGVTQSPTHLIKTRGQQVTLRCSPKSGHDTVSWYQQALGQGPQFIFQYYEEEERQRGNFPDRFSGHQFPNYSSELNVNALLLGDSALYLCASSPLGASRYNEQYFGPGTRLTVT.

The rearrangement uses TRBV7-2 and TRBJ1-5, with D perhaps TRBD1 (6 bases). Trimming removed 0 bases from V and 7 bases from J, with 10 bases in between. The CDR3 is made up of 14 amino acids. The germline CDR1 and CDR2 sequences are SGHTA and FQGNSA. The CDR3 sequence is CASSLAGGGQPQHF. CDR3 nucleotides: TGTGCCAGCAGCTTAGCGGGTGGGGGCCAGCCCCAGCATTTT.

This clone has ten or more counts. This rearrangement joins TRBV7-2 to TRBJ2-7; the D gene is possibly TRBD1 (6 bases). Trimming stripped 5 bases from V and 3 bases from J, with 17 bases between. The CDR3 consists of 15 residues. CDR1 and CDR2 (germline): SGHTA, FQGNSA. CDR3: CASSPTTGSSYEQYF. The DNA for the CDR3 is TGTGCCAGCAGCCCCACGACAGGCTCCAGCTACGAGCAGTACTTC. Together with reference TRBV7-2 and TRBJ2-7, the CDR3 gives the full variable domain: GAGVSQSPSNKVTEKGKDVELRCDPISGHTALYWYRQSLGQGLEFLIYFQGNSAPDKSGLPSDRFSAERTGGSVSTLTIQRTQQEDSAVYLCASSPTTGSSYEQYFGPGTRLTVT.

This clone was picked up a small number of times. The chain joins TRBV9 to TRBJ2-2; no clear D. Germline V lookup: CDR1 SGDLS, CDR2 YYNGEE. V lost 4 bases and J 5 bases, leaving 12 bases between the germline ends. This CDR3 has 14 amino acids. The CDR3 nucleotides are TGTGCCAGCAGCCCACGCCCCCATACCGGGGAGCTGTTTTTT. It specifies CASSPRPHTGELFF.

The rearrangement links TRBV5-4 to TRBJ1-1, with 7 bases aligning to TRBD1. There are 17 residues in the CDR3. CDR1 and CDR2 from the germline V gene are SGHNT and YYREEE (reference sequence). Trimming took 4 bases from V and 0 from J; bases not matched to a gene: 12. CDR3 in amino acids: CASSNPRKQGMNTEAFF. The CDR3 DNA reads TGTGCCAGCAGCAACCCAAGAAAACAGGGGATGAACACTGAAGCTTTCTTT.

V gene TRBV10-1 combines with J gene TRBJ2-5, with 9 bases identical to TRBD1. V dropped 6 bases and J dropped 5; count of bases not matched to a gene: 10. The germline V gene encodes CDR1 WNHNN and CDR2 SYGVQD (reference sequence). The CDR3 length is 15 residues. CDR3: CASSEQGALGETQYF. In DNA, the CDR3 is TGCGCCAGCAGCGAACAGGGGGCGCTGGGTGAGACCCAGTACTTC.

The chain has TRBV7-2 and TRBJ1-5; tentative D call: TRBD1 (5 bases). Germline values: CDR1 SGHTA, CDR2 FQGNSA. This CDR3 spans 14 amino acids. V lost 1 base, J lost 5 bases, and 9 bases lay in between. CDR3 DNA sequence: TGTGCCAGCAGCTTAGTGGGGGTAGATCAGCCCCAGCATTTT. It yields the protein CASSLVGVDQPQHF. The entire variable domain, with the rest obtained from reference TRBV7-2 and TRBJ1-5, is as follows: GAGVSQSPSNKVTEKGKDVELRCDPISGHTALYWYRQSLGQGLEFLIYFQGNSAPDKSGLPSDRFSAERTGGSVSTLTIQRTQQEDSAVYLCASSLVGVDQPQHFGDGTRLSIL.

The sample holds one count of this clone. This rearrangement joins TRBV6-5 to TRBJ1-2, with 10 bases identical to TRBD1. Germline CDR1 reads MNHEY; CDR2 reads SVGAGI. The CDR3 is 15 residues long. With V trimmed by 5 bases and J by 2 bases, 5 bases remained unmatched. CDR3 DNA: TGTGCCAGCAGTACGCGACAGGGGGCGAACTATGGCTACACCTTC. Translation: CASSTRQGANYGYTF.

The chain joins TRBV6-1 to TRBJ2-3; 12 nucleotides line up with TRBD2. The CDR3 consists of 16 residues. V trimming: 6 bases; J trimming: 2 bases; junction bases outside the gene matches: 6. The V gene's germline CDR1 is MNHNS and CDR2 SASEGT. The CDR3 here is CASSERTSGNTDTQYF. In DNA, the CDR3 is TGTGCCAGCAGCGAAAGGACTAGCGGGAACACAGATACGCAGTATTTT.